This T cell receptor beta chain came from a study of cytomegalovirus exposure and HLA in healthy donors. Study-wide points: A prior analysis recorded that most TCR beta V segments were productive about 87% or about 30% of the time. A later analysis linked 15,000 to 20,000 TCR beta sequences to HLA alleles at 0.05 false discovery rate. Researchers catalogued 164 TCR beta chains as cytomegalovirus-associated.

This CDR3 has 13 amino acids. V was pared by 4 bases and J by 8 bases, with 10 bases between. Germline loops: CDR1 SGHTS, CDR2 YDEGEE. This PCR relied on a set of 60 Vbeta primers and 13 Jbeta primers. Repertoires were generated with immunoSEQ multiplex PCR, while TCRdb's copy carries only in-frame clones and drops some. The sample data list fewer than 250,000 clones. Points on this clone: As yet, its antigen is unknown.

This TCR derives from a woman in her twenties or thirties in good health and CMV-seropositive. Source material: PBMCs. The chain couples TRBV5-8 to TRBJ1-6; D is unresolved. The CDR3 DNA sequence: TGTGCCAGCAGCCCACGACGGGATTCACCCCTCCACTTT. Translation gives CASSPRRDSPLHF.